Included here is one T cell receptor (beta chain) sequence, with context. The target antigen is unknown. In TCRdb, the reads were re-called with MiXCR into one record per CDR3 protein. The sample consists of some 700,000 distinct CDR3 sequences, around 32% of them appearing once. The entry originates in a study of T cell repertoires in cytomegalovirus infection. Study as a whole: Public TCR beta signatures marked donors with CMV infection and the matching HLA. General study results and limits: HLA-C-restricted CMV-specific TCR beta clonotypes were dominant in the ex vivo response.

The CDR3 runs to 14 residues. V gave up 0 bases and J gave up 1 base, with 7 bases separating them. Germline V CDR1 and CDR2: LGHDT, YNNKEL (reference sequence). Sequenced here: cultured PBMCs, sampled from culture after CMV antigen stimulation. This chain connects TRBV3-1 to TRBJ2-7; D gene ambiguous. The TCR comes from a human donor in good health (CMV status not recorded). Some clones in this sample may be carry-over from other donors' samples. CDR3 loop: CASSQDVLSYEQYF. In DNA form, the CDR3 reads TGTGCCAGCAGCCAAGATGTACTTTCCTACGAGCAGTACTTC.